Sequencing of this T cell receptor beta chain was carried out in a study of shared clonotypes between healthy human individuals. This CDR3 spans 15 amino acids. V was clipped by 3 bases and J by 6 bases, with 14 bases between them. CDR1 LNHDA and CDR2 SQIVND come from the germline V gene (reference sequence). Details on this clone: No antigen is known for it.

Sequenced by immunoSEQ multiplex PCR; TCRdb stores in-frame clones only, minus some. The sample comprises about 490,000 clones, around three quarters of which are singletons, and about an eighth rests with the top ten. Study-wide points: Among donors, the sharing of clonotypes was expected to be influenced by sequencing depth.

This clonotype originated in a woman in her forties in good health. Some clones in this sample may be carry-over from other donors' samples. Sequenced material: PBMCs. The gene calls are TRBV19 and TRBJ2-2; D is perhaps TRBD2 (5 bases). The CDR3 nucleotides are TGTGCCAGTAGTATGCTCCCGCTGGAGGCCGGGGAGCTGTTTTTT. This encodes CASSMLPLEAGELFF.